Presented here are 10 T cell receptor beta chains from one specimen sequenced in a study of CD8 T cells in Susac syndrome. When the RNA was reverse transcribed, random hexamers were used with an input of roughly 0.45 to 1 ug. TCRdb independently ran MiXCR on the immunoSEQ multiplex PCR reads; one entry per CDR3 protein. The sample holds about 280,000 distinct CDR3 sequences, 85% seen once. Sequencing was done on a sample of CD8+ T cells from PBMCs. The origin of the receptors is a human donor with multiple sclerosis.

The chain carries TRBV27 and TRBJ2-1; D perhaps matches TRBD2 (6 bases). Per germline, CDR1 MNHEY and CDR2 SMNVEV (reference sequence). V was shortened by 4 bases and J by 8 bases, with 18 bases between the two germline ends. This CDR3 comprises 15 residues. The CDR3 here is CASSYGVGGRYEQFF. The CDR3, as DNA: TGTGCCAGCAGTTACGGCGTGGGGGGTCGGTATGAGCAGTTCTTC.

V is TRBV2 and J is TRBJ2-2, with TRBD2 matching 9 bases. In germline, CDR1 is SNHLY, CDR2 FYNNEI. V shed 4 bases and J 6 bases; nucleotides not matched to a gene: 6. The CDR3 is made up of 15 amino acids. Here the CDR3 reads CASSAAGGSPGELFF. The CDR3 DNA is TGTGCCAGCAGTGCGGCGGGAGGGTCCCCCGGGGAGCTGTTTTTT.

The chain uses TRBV21-1 and TRBJ2-1; the listed D gene, TRBD1, was not tested against the DNA. TRBV21-1 is flagged as a pseudogene. CDR3 length: 16 residues. As DNA, the CDR3 is TGTGCCAGCAGCAATGGGGGACAGGGAAAACATTGGGAGCAGTTCTTC. Translated, it gives CASSNGGQGKHWEQFF.

This clonotype was picked up a small number of times. The rearrangement joins TRBV7-9 to TRBJ1-1, with 10 bases that match TRBD1. The CDR3 has 15 residues. Germline loops: CDR1 SEHNR, CDR2 FQNEAQ (reference sequence). Unmatched junction bases numbered 4, after V lost 6 bases and J lost 0 bases. CDR3 sequence: CASSPGQGLNTEAFF. As DNA, the CDR3 is TGTGCCAGCAGTCCGGGACAGGGGTTGAACACTGAAGCTTTCTTT.

The chain couples TRBV19 to TRBJ2-3, with D uncertain. This CDR3 spans 16 amino acids. Germline CDR1 and CDR2: LNHDA and SQIVND (reference sequence). Between the trimmed V and J ends, which lost 1 base and 3 bases, there was a span of 14 bases. CDR3 in amino acids: CASSIGSESGTDTQYF. The CDR3 DNA sequence: TGTGCCAGTAGTATAGGGAGTGAATCTGGAACAGATACGCAGTATTTT.

The chain has TRBV27 and TRBJ1-2; possibly TRBD1 for D (5 bases). Deletions cut 7 bases from V and 4 bases from J, with 13 bases between. Germline-derived CDR1 and CDR2 are MNHEY and SMNVEV (reference sequence). The CDR3 is 13 residues long. CDR3 residues: CASTPGGGYGYTF. Here the CDR3 DNA reads TGTGCCAGCACTCCCGGGGGGGGCTATGGCTACACCTTC.

This sequence joins TRBV18 and TRBJ2-7, with TRBD1 identical over 9 bases. CDR3 size: 16 residues. From germline, CDR1 is KGHSH and CDR2 LQKENI. V lost 2 bases, J lost 5 bases, and 10 bases stayed unmatched. The CDR3 region is CASSPEPPGQGNEQYF. The CDR3 bases are TGTGCCAGCTCACCAGAACCCCCGGGACAGGGAAACGAGCAGTACTTC.

The rearrangement links TRBV30 to TRBJ2-2; 8 bases map to TRBD2. Trimming took 4 bases from V and 6 from J; bases not matched to a gene: 16. Germline values: CDR1 GTSNPN, CDR2 SVGIG (reference sequence). The CDR3 has 17 amino acids. The CDR3 nucleotides read TGTGCCTGGATAGGTGGTTCTCAGACTAGCGTCGCCGGGGAGCTGTTTTTT. Protein: CAWIGGSQTSVAGELFF.

V gene TRBV28 combines with J gene TRBJ2-5; maybe TRBD2 (5 bases). Germline lookup yields CDR1 MDHEN and CDR2 SYDVKM. V lost 7 bases to trimming and J lost 5 bases, with 11 bases between them. The CDR3 is 12 amino acids. The CDR3 DNA follows: TGTGCCAGCAAGGAGGATAGGGAGACCCAGTACTTC. Amino acid sequence: CASKEDRETQYF. Full variable domain (missing parts from reference TRBV28 and TRBJ2-5): DVKVTQSSRYLVKRTGEKVFLECVQDMDHENMFWYRQDPGLGLRLIYFSYDVKMKEKGDIPEGYSVSREKKERFSLILESASTNQTSMYLCASKEDRETQYFGPGTRLLVL.

CDR3 in amino acids: CSAREKREGPYNEQFF. CDR3 in DNA: TGCAGTGCTAGAGAAAAGCGGGAGGGCCCATACAATGAGCAGTTCTTC. The V gene is TRBV20-1, the J gene TRBJ2-1; 10 nucleotides agree with TRBD2. The junction had 6 bases not matched to a gene; V was cut back by 0 bases and J by 4 bases. In germline, CDR1 is DFQATT, CDR2 SNEGSKA (reference sequence). The CDR3 extends over 16 amino acids.